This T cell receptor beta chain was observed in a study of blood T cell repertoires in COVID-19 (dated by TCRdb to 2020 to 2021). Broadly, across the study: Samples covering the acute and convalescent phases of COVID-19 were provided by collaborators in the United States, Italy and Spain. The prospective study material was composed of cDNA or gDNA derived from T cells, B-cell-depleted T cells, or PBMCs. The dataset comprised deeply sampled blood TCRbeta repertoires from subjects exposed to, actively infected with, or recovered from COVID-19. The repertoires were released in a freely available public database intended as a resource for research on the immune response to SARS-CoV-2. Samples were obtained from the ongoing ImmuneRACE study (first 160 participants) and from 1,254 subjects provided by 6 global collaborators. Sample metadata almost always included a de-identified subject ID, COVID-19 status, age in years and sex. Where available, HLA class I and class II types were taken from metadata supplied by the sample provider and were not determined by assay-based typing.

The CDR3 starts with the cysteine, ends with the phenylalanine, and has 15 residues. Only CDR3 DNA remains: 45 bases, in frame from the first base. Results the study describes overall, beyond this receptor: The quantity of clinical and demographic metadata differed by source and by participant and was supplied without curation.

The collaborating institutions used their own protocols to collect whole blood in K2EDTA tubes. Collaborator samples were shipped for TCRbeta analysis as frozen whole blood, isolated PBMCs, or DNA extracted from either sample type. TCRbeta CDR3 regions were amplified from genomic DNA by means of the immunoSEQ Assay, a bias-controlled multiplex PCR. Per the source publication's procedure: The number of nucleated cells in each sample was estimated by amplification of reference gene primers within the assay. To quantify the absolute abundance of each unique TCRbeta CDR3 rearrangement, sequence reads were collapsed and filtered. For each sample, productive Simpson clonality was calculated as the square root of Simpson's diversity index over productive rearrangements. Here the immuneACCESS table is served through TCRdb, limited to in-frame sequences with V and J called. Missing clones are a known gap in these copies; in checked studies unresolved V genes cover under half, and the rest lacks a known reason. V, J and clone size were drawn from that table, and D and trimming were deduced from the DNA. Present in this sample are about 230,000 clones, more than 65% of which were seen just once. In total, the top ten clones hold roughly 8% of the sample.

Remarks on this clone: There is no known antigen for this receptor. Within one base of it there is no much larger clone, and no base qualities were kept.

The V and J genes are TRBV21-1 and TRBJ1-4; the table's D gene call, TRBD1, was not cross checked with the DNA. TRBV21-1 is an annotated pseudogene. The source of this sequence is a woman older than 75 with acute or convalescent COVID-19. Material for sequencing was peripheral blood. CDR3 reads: CASSLRQGGREKLFF. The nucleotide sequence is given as TGTGCCAGCAGCCTTCGACAGGGGGGACGGGAAAAACTGTTTTTT.